Presented here are 14 T cell receptor beta chains from one specimen sequenced in a study of early T cells in non-severe SARS-CoV-2 infection. TCRdb fed the 5' RACE reads into MiXCR, producing one record per CDR3 protein. The table lists around 26,000 distinct CDR3 sequences, about 4.6% of them singletons. The sequenced material came from whole blood. The receptors stem from an adult who was a healthcare worker with PCR-confirmed SARS-CoV-2 infection or an uninfected control (not recorded which).

The table lists this clonotype with many counts. The rearrangement joins TRBV12-3 or TRBV12-4 to TRBJ2-5; perhaps D is TRBD1 or TRBD2 (5 bases each). This CDR3 has 14 amino acids. Deletions cut 5 bases from V and 1 base from J, with 11 bases between. CDR3 coding DNA: TGTGCCAGCAGTCTTTCTGGGGGCCAAGAGACCCAGTACTTC. Translated, it gives CASSLSGGQETQYF.

This clonotype has at least ten counts. The chain joins TRBV20-1 to TRBJ2-1, with a possible D match to TRBD2 (6 bases). V gave up 0 bases and J gave up 0 bases, with 12 bases separating them. The V gene's germline CDR1 is DFQATT and CDR2 SNEGSKA (reference sequence). The CDR3 totals 16 residues. The DNA of the CDR3 is TGCAGTGCTAGAGAAATGAGGGAGGACTCCTACAATGAGCAGTTCTTC. It codes for CSAREMREDSYNEQFF.

Points on this clonotype: A much bigger clone sits one base away, suggesting this may be a read error. The chain is built from TRBV5-4 and TRBJ2-5, with TRBD2 as a possible D gene (6 bases). The V gene lost 0 bases and the J gene lost 7 bases, with 10 bases spanning the gap. The CDR3 spans 13 residues. The germline gives CDR1 SGHNT, CDR2 YYREEE (reference sequence). CDR3 bases: TGTGCCAGCAGCTTGGGTCGGAGGGGGACCCAGTACTTC. It codes for CASSLGRRGTQYF.

This clonotype has a count of ten or more. This sequence joins TRBV6-1 and TRBJ2-7, with TRBD2 matching over 11 bases. With 8 bases clipped from V and 1 base from J, the junction kept 7 bases outside the gene matches. CDR3 size: 15 residues. The germline gives CDR1 MNHNS, CDR2 SASEGT. The CDR3 nucleotides are TGTGCCAGCTGGCGGGGGACTAGCGGATCCTACGAGCAGTACTTC. Protein product: CASWRGTSGSYEQYF.

This clonotype was counted many times. This chain links TRBV12-3 or TRBV12-4 with TRBJ1-5; D gene ambiguous. The CDR3 loop spans 14 amino acids. V gave up 1 base and J gave up 3 bases, with 7 bases separating them. CDR3 bases: TGTGCCAGCAGTTTAGTTCAGCCCAATCAGCCCCAGCATTTT. It specifies CASSLVQPNQPQHF.

The chain links TRBV20-1 to TRBJ2-5; no clear D gene. The CDR3 length is 11 residues. Trimming took off 6 bases at V and 4 bases at J, with 9 bases between the two ends. Germline V gene data show CDR1 as DFQATT and CDR2 as SNEGSKA (reference sequence). Here the CDR3 reads CSAPLLETQYF. For the CDR3, the DNA is TGCAGTGCCCCACTCCTAGAGACCCAGTACTTC.

This clonotype was found a few times. V gene TRBV19 combines with J gene TRBJ2-1, with a possible D match to TRBD2 (6 bases). The CDR3 covers 15 residues. V gave up 2 bases and J gave up 0 bases, with 8 bases separating them. The germline CDR1 and CDR2 sequences are LNHDA and SQIVND (reference sequence). CDR3 DNA sequence: TGTGCCAGTAGTATATTCGGGAGCTCCTACAATGAGCAGTTCTTC. It yields the protein CASSIFGSSYNEQFF.

This clonotype was seen ten or more times. The CDR3 region is CASSYWDRGNEQYF. In nucleotides, the CDR3 is TGTGCCAGCAGTTACTGGGACAGGGGGAACGAGCAGTACTTC. The chain links TRBV6-6 to TRBJ2-7; TRBD1 agrees at 11 bases. Germline-derived CDR1 and CDR2 are MNHNY and SVGAGI (reference sequence). CDR3 size: 14 residues. The V gene end was trimmed by 1 base and the J gene end by 5 bases; junction bases not matched to a gene: 1.

This clonotype appeared many times. The chain links TRBV12-3 or TRBV12-4 to TRBJ2-1; 7 nucleotides agree with TRBD1. This CDR3 is 18 amino acids long. V lost 7 bases and J lost 0; bases outside the gene matches: 15. The CDR3 here is CASIAGKGTVSSYNEQFF. The CDR3 DNA is TGTGCCAGCATCGCCGGGAAGGGGACAGTTAGCTCCTACAATGAGCAGTTCTTC.

This clonotype was seen ten or more times. V usage is TRBV25-1 and J usage is TRBJ1-3; D call uncertain. V was shortened by 1 base and J by 6 bases, with 16 bases between the two germline ends. The CDR3 is made up of 16 amino acids. Germline lookup yields CDR1 MGHDK and CDR2 SYGVNS. CDR3 nucleotides: TGTGCCAGCAGTGAATCGCTGGGTGGTCGAGAAAACACCATATATTTT. Protein: CASSESLGGRENTIYF.

The table lists this clonotype with many counts. The genes are TRBV20-1 and TRBJ1-1, with D possibly being TRBD1 (5 bases). The V gene's germline CDR1 is DFQATT and CDR2 SNEGSKA (reference sequence). V was shortened by 3 bases and J by 5 bases, with 13 bases between the two germline ends. The CDR3 extends over 13 amino acids. DNA of the CDR3: TGCAGTGCTAGCGTGTGGGGGGGAACTGAAGCTTTCTTT. Translated: CSASVWGGTEAFF.

This clonotype was counted only a few times. This chain links TRBV7-9 with TRBJ2-3; the D gene is possibly TRBD2 (6 bases). Between the trimmed V and J ends, which lost 3 bases and 2 bases, there was a span of 12 bases. This CDR3 comprises 15 residues. In germline, CDR1 is SEHNR, CDR2 FQNEAQ (reference sequence). CDR3 sequence reads: CASSLEGTFTDTQYF. CDR3 nucleotides: TGTGCCAGCAGCTTGGAGGGAACTTTCACAGATACGCAGTATTTT.

This clonotype has at least ten counts. This chain connects TRBV27 to TRBJ2-3; the D call may be TRBD1 or TRBD2 (5 bases each). Trimming removed 2 bases at V and 0 bases at J, with 12 bases between. CDR1 MNHEY and CDR2 SMNVEV come from the germline V gene (reference sequence). The CDR3 has 16 residues. The CDR3, as DNA: TGTGCCAGCAGTTTACGCCGGGGCATCAGCACAGATACGCAGTATTTT. Protein sequence: CASSLRRGISTDTQYF.

This chain uses TRBV2 with TRBJ2-2, with 12 positions matching TRBD2. Germline lookup yields CDR1 SNHLY and CDR2 FYNNEI. The V segment lost 7 bases and the J segment 8 bases; nucleotides outside the gene matches: 5. The CDR3 totals 14 residues. In DNA, the CDR3 is TGTGCCAGCACGACTAGCGGGAGATCTGGGGAGCTGTTTTTT. Translation gives CASTTSGRSGELFF.